Shown below are 24 T cell receptor beta chains from a single sample sequenced in a study of Graves' ophthalmopathy and Graves' hyperthyroidism. TCR beta CDR3 regions were amplified from RNA transcripts. Amplification began with first-round RT-PCR using HTBI primers, then second-round multiplex PCR was performed. TCRdb re-called the multiplex PCR reads with MiXCR, one entry per CDR3 protein. The data show hundreds of thousands of distinct CDR3 sequences, just over 40% seen once. Input material: peripheral blood. The receptors originated from an adult man with Graves' ophthalmopathy.

This clonotype was counted at least ten times. This CDR3 is CASSQAQGNTIYF. In DNA, the CDR3 is TGTGCCAGCAGCCAAGCTCAGGGAAACACCATATATTTT. The chain recombines TRBV7-9 with TRBJ1-3; D gene unclear. The V end was cut by 5 bases, the J end by 4 bases, with 9 bases between. Germline loops: CDR1 SEHNR, CDR2 FQNEAQ (reference sequence). The CDR3 totals 13 residues.

The gene calls are TRBV25-1 and TRBJ1-4; 7 nucleotides match TRBD1. CDR3 size: 15 residues. Germline lookup yields CDR1 MGHDK and CDR2 SYGVNS. V was pared by 1 base and J by 7 bases, with 6 bases of the junction left unmatched. This chain's CDR3 is CASSESRGLGEKLFF. The CDR3, as DNA: TGTGCCAGCAGTGAATCAAGGGGGCTAGGTGAAAAACTGTTTTTT.

Points on this clonotype: A much larger clone lies a single base off, so this may be a read error. The chain combines TRBV10-3 with TRBJ2-6, with 7 nucleotides matching TRBD1. The V and J ends lost 11 bases and 1 base, in that order; junction bases with no gene match: 17. The CDR3 is made up of 18 amino acids. Germline V gives CDR1 ENHRY, CDR2 SYGVKD. CDR3 region: CACSGKGAKLSGANVLTF. The CDR3 region has the DNA TGTGCCTGCAGTGGAAAGGGGGCTAAGCTTTCTGGGGCCAACGTCCTGACTTTC.

The rearrangement uses TRBV2 and TRBJ1-1, with 8 bases identical to TRBD1. This CDR3 comprises 15 residues. Germline CDR1 reads SNHLY; CDR2 reads FYNNEI. The DNA of the CDR3 is TGTGGAATTAGTGGACAGGGCTATGGACGAACGGAAGCTTTCTTT. Its protein product is CGISGQGYGRTEAFF.

The rearrangement uses TRBV10-3 and TRBJ1-6; D not certain. Trimming left V 0 bases short and J 7 bases short, with 7 bases between. Looked up from germline, CDR1 is ENHRY and CDR2 is SYGVKD. The CDR3 has 14 amino acids. The CDR3 DNA reads TGTGCCATCAGTGAGTCTCATAGCAATTCACCCCTCCACTTT. Encoded protein: CAISESHSNSPLHF.

This clonotype was picked up many times. V and J are TRBV12-3 or TRBV12-4 and TRBJ2-2; D unclear. V lost 11 bases, J lost 2 bases, and 12 bases lay in between. The CDR3 spans 13 residues. The CDR3: CAVYPDNTGELFF. The CDR3 DNA follows: TGTGCCGTGTACCCCGATAACACCGGGGAGCTGTTTTTT.

The genes are TRBV6-5 and TRBJ2-7; either TRBD1 or TRBD2 may supply D (5 bases each). This CDR3 has 12 amino acids. The V end lost 1 base, the J end lost 6 bases, and 7 bases lay between the germline ends. Germline V gene data show CDR1 as MNHEY and CDR2 as SVGAGI. This CDR3 is CASSYYGAEQYF. CDR3 coding DNA: TGTGCCAGCAGTTACTACGGGGCCGAGCAGTACTTC.

Remarks on this clonotype: One base away lies a much larger clone, so this may be a sequencing read error. V gene TRBV20-1 combines with J gene TRBJ1-5, with D unresolved. The CDR3 is 13 residues long. V dropped 1 base and J dropped 3 bases, with 7 bases sitting between them. Germline V gene lookup returns CDR1 DFQATT and CDR2 SNEGSKA (reference sequence). The CDR3 DNA is TGCAGTGCTAGAGTACAGAACAATCAGCCCCAGCATTTT. Encoded protein: CSARVQNNQPQHF.

V gene TRBV12-3 or TRBV12-4 combines with J gene TRBJ1-3; 8 bases are shared with TRBD1. Trimming cost V 6 bases and J 8 bases; bases outside gene matches: 12. The CDR3 is 15 amino acids. CDR3: CASSTGTGYGYTIYF. For the CDR3, the DNA is TGTGCCAGCAGCACCGGGACAGGCTATGGCTACACCATATATTTT.

With regard to this clonotype: A much larger clone differs by one base, so this may be a read error. The chain is built from TRBV19 and TRBJ1-1; possible D gene TRBD1, 5 bases. This CDR3 region has 13 residues. Deletions cut 9 bases from V and 4 bases from J, with 15 bases between. Germline CDR1 and CDR2: LNHDA and SQIVND (reference sequence). CDR3 residues: CARTRGFSTEAFF. Here the CDR3 DNA reads TGTGCCAGGACGAGGGGCTTCAGCACTGAAGCTTTCTTT.

About this clonotype: Because it lacks the conserved phenylalanine or tryptophan at the end, this CDR3 is likely a read error. The limits of the CDR3 on the DNA are not certain, so only TCRdb's listed CDR3 is given. The chain's CDR3 is CASSRGTS. The chain uses TRBV11-2 and TRBJ2-6. Looked up from germline, CDR1 is SGHAT and CDR2 is FQNNGV. The CDR3 contains 8 residues when both ends are counted.

Ten or more counts support this clonotype. This sequence joins TRBV29-1 and TRBJ1-2, with D perhaps TRBD1 (5 bases). Deletions cut 6 bases from V and 6 bases from J, with 8 bases between. This CDR3 is built from 10 residues. CDR1 and CDR2 from the germline V gene are SQVTM and ANQGSEA. CDR3 sequence reads: CSVETDGYTF. The CDR3, as DNA: TGCAGCGTAGAGACAGATGGCTACACCTTC.

As to this clonotype: Germline and junction disagree at one end, which may indicate a read error. The chain has TRBV20-1 and TRBJ2-5, with TRBD2 matching over 10 bases. In germline, CDR1 is DFQATT, CDR2 SNEGSKA (reference sequence). The CDR3 has 15 residues. CDR3 coding DNA: TGCAGTACTACTTTAGCGGGAGGAGGTGTAGAGAGCCAGTACTTC. Protein sequence: CSTTLAGGGVESQYF.

This clonotype was found a few times. This sequence joins TRBV15 and TRBJ2-2, with D tentatively TRBD1 (6 bases). V lost 3 bases and J lost 4, with 15 bases in between. CDR3 length: 16 amino acids. The germline gives CDR1 LNHNV, CDR2 YYDKDF (reference sequence). CDR3 bases: TGTGCCACCAGCAGCCGACAGGCCAAGCGCACCGGGGAGCTGTTTTTT. As protein: CATSSRQAKRTGELFF. Full variable domain (outside the CDR3, taken from reference TRBV15 and TRBJ2-2): DAMVIQNPRYQVTQFGKPVTLSCSQTLNHNVMYWYQQKSSQAPKLLFHYYDKDFNNEADTPDNFQSRRPNTSFCFLDIRSPGLGDTAMYLCATSSRQAKRTGELFFGEGSRLTVL.

J is TRBJ2-5 and V is TRBV20-1, with TRBD1 identical over 11 bases. The CDR3 spans 13 residues. From germline, CDR1 is DFQATT and CDR2 SNEGSKA (reference sequence). V gave up 5 bases and J gave up 5 bases; unmatched junction bases: 4. The CDR3 reads CSAAGQGGETQYF. The CDR3 nucleotides read TGCAGTGCTGCGGGACAGGGGGGGGAGACCCAGTACTTC.

This clonotype was detected ten times or more. CDR3 amino acids: CASSPSWGVAEAFF. The CDR3 nucleotides are TGCGCCAGCAGCCCATCTTGGGGGGTCGCTGAAGCTTTCTTT. The chain combines TRBV5-1 with TRBJ1-1, with D possibly being TRBD1 (5 bases). Looked up from germline, CDR1 is SGHRS and CDR2 is YFSETQ. The CDR3 spans 14 residues. V was trimmed by 4 bases and J by 6 bases, leaving 16 bases between them.

The chain is built from TRBV29-1 and TRBJ2-4; D may correspond to TRBD1 or TRBD2 (5 bases each). Between the trimmed V and J ends, which lost 5 bases and 4 bases, there was a span of 12 bases. The CDR3 contains 13 residues. The germline gives CDR1 SQVTM, CDR2 ANQGSEA. CDR3 protein: CSVRLGPKNIQYF. CDR3 nucleotides: TGCAGCGTTCGATTGGGACCGAAAAACATTCAGTACTTC.

The chain employs TRBV4-2 and TRBJ2-2; 11 bases agree with TRBD2. The germline V gene encodes CDR1 LGHNA and CDR2 YNFKEQ. The CDR3 is 20 residues long. The ends lost 3 bases at V and 1 base at J; junction bases unmatched: 13. The CDR3 region is CASSHLILASGRMNTGELFF. Here the CDR3 DNA reads TGTGCCAGCAGCCACCTAATCCTGGCTAGCGGGAGGATGAACACCGGGGAGCTGTTTTTT.

The V gene is TRBV7-9, the J gene TRBJ2-5; a possible D gene is TRBD1 (5 bases). The CDR3 extends over 14 amino acids. Germline V CDR1 and CDR2: SEHNR, FQNEAQ (reference sequence). V was cut by 5 bases and J by 5 bases, with 15 bases left in between. The chain's CDR3 is CASSRVSGWETQYF. The CDR3 DNA reads as TGTGCCAGCAGCCGAGTCTCAGGGTGGGAGACCCAGTACTTC.

V is TRBV25-1 and J is TRBJ1-2, with D hard to call. CDR1 MGHDK and CDR2 SYGVNS come from the germline V gene. V dropped 6 bases and J dropped 7 bases, with 12 bases sitting between them. This CDR3 has 12 residues. The CDR3 DNA sequence: TGTGCCAGCAGCTTAGGGCTGTTTGGCTACACCTTC. It yields the protein CASSLGLFGYTF.

This clonotype has at least ten counts. This rearrangement joins TRBV20-1 to TRBJ1-2; D perhaps matches TRBD1 (6 bases). Germline lookup yields CDR1 DFQATT and CDR2 SNEGSKA (reference sequence). Trimming removed 0 bases at V and 4 bases at J, with 15 bases between. The CDR3 has 15 residues. In nucleotides, the CDR3 is TGCAGTGCTAGAGACGGCCTACAGGGCACCTATGGCTACACCTTC. This sequence encodes CSARDGLQGTYGYTF.

The V and J genes are TRBV15 and TRBJ2-5; no firm D call. Germline loops: CDR1 LNHNV, CDR2 YYDKDF (reference sequence). Trimming stripped 3 bases from V and 3 bases from J, with 11 bases between. The CDR3 has 14 residues. The CDR3 protein is CATSSQWQKETQYF. The CDR3 DNA is TGTGCCACCAGCAGCCAGTGGCAGAAAGAGACCCAGTACTTC.

There are many counts of this clonotype. This rearrangement joins TRBV15 to TRBJ2-5, with D tentatively TRBD2 (6 bases). Trimming stripped 2 bases from V and 5 bases from J, with 18 bases between. Germline-derived CDR1 and CDR2 are LNHNV and YYDKDF (reference sequence). The CDR3 contains 16 residues. The CDR3, as DNA: TGTGCCACCAGCAGACTCCCCCGGGGGTCCCCCGAGACCCAGTACTTC. It translates to CATSRLPRGSPETQYF.

This clonotype was seen many times. The CDR3, as DNA: TGCAGCGTCCAGGGACAGGGCGGGGGCCAAGAGACCCAGTACTTC. It yields the protein CSVQGQGGGQETQYF. The chain is built from TRBV29-1 and TRBJ2-5; 9 bases align to TRBD1. The CDR3 spans 15 residues. Germline V gene data show CDR1 as SQVTM and CDR2 as ANQGSEA. The V segment lost 6 bases and the J segment 1 base; nucleotides outside the gene matches: 9. Variable domain in full (rest from reference TRBV29-1 and TRBJ2-5): SAVISQKPSRDICQRGTSLTIQCQVDSQVTMMFWYRQQPGQSLTLIATANQGSEATYESGFVIDKFPISRPNLTFSTLTVSNMSPEDSSIYLCSVQGQGGGQETQYFGPGTRLLVL.